The 13 T cell receptor beta chains below were found in one sample sequenced in a study of blood T cell repertoires in COVID-19. TCRdb's table, derived via immunoSEQ multiplex PCR, lists solely in-frame clones and lacks some. Of 120,000 to 150,000 clones in the sample, under 90% were seen once. Sequenced: PBMCs or T cells enriched from blood (not recorded which). These receptors were collected from a man between 45 and 60 years old in a cohort exposed to, infected with or recovered from COVID-19 (not recorded which).

CDR3 protein: CASSPGKLNTDTQYF. DNA for the CDR3: TGTGCCAGTAGTCCCGGGAAATTGAACACAGATACGCAGTATTTT. This chain links TRBV19 with TRBJ2-3; D is perhaps TRBD2 (5 bases). The CDR3 is 15 residues long. V was trimmed by 5 bases and J by 2 bases, leaving 14 bases between them. Germline values: CDR1 LNHDA, CDR2 SQIVND (reference sequence).

The CDR3 nucleotides are TGTGCCAGCAGTCACCGGGACAGCGAACCTAGCAGGCCCCAGCATTTT. Translating gives CASSHRDSEPSRPQHF. This chain uses TRBV3-1 (or the pseudogene TRBV3-2) with TRBJ1-5, with TRBD1 matching 7 bases. With V trimmed by 6 bases and J by 9 bases, 17 bases remained unmatched. The CDR3 totals 16 residues. Germline V gene sequence: CDR1 LGHDT, CDR2 YNNKEL (reference sequence).

The rearrangement links TRBV4-3 to TRBJ2-7; D is undetermined. V lost 3 bases and J 0 bases, leaving 9 bases between the germline ends. The CDR3 runs 14 residues. CDR1 LGHNA and CDR2 YSLEER come from the germline V gene. CDR3 sequence reads: CASSQMIGSYEQYF. CDR3 sequence (DNA): TGCGCCAGCAGCCAGATGATCGGCTCCTACGAGCAGTACTTC.

V usage is TRBV2 and J usage is TRBJ2-1; 8 bases line up with TRBD2. V dropped 2 bases and J dropped 2; count of bases not matched to a gene: 2. The germline gives CDR1 SNHLY, CDR2 FYNNEI. This CDR3 has 15 residues. CDR3 region: CASSELAGTYNEQFF. The CDR3 bases are TGTGCCAGCAGTGAATTAGCGGGAACCTACAATGAGCAGTTCTTC.

Comments on this clone: Other nucleotide sequences from this sample produce the same CDR3. The CDR3 region has the DNA TGCAGCGTTGAAGGCAGAAGTTATGGCTACACCTTC. This translates into CSVEGRSYGYTF. The rearrangement uses TRBV29-1 and TRBJ1-2; the D is unclear. V dropped 1 base and J dropped 5 bases, with 8 bases sitting between them. The length of the CDR3 is 12 residues. Per germline, CDR1 SQVTM and CDR2 ANQGSEA.

The rearrangement joins TRBV29-1 to TRBJ1-4, with 7 bases that match TRBD1. The J segment lost 4 bases and the V segment lost 4 bases, leaving 6 bases of the junction unmatched. From germline, CDR1 is SQVTM and CDR2 ANQGSEA. The CDR3 contains 14 residues. The CDR3 DNA sequence: TGCAGCGTTGCACCCGGGACAGTTAATGAAAAACTGTTTTTT. Its translation is CSVAPGTVNEKLFF.

This clone was picked up one time. CDR3 protein: CASSLAASSSYNEQFF. In DNA form, the CDR3 reads TGCGCCAGCAGCTTGGCCGCTTCGAGCTCCTACAATGAGCAGTTCTTC. The chain employs TRBV5-1 and TRBJ2-1; D call uncertain. This CDR3 comprises 16 residues. The germline V and J ends were trimmed by 0 bases and 0 bases, with 10 bases remaining between them. Looked up from germline, CDR1 is SGHRS and CDR2 is YFSETQ.

This chain's CDR3 is CASRLARDFSYEQYF. The CDR3 DNA is TGTGCAAGTCGCTTAGCCCGGGACTTCTCCTACGAGCAGTACTTC. The chain links TRBV12-2 to TRBJ2-7; TRBD2 reflects the table's D call only, with no check against the DNA. TRBV12-2 is tagged as a pseudogene. This CDR3 is 15 amino acids long.

This rearrangement joins TRBV5-6 to TRBJ2-1; 7 bases agree with TRBD1. The CDR3 is 14 residues long. V lost 4 bases and J lost 4; bases outside the gene matches: 5. Germline CDR1 SGHDT, CDR2 YYEEEE. CDR3 sequence (DNA): TGTGCCAGCAGCATGGGACAGATTTACAATGAGCAGTTCTTC. Protein: CASSMGQIYNEQFF.

The chain recombines TRBV10-2 with TRBJ1-6; D remains ambiguous. CDR3 length equals 13 residues. Trimming pared 11 bases from V and 10 bases from J, leaving 18 bases between. Germline values: CDR1 WSHSY, CDR2 SAAADI. The CDR3 is CACSWAQESPLHF. CDR3 nucleotides: TGCGCCTGTTCTTGGGCGCAGGAATCACCCCTCCACTTT.

The chain recombines TRBV5-1 with TRBJ2-7, with D possibly being TRBD2 (5 bases). Germline CDR1 is SGHRS and CDR2 is YFSETQ. Trimming pared 0 bases from V and 12 bases from J, leaving 19 bases between. CDR3 length: 14 amino acids. The CDR3 loop reads CASSLEPAAPEAYF. The CDR3 region has the DNA TGCGCCAGCAGCTTGGAGCCGGCAGCCCCGGAGGCGTACTTC. Looking up the rest from reference TRBV5-1 and TRBJ2-7 gives the full variable domain: KAGVTQTPRYLIKTRGQQVTLSCSPISGHRSVSWYQQTPGQGLQFLFEYFSETQRNKGNFPGRFSGRQFSNSRSEMNVSTLELGDSALYLCASSLEPAAPEAYFGPGTRLTVT.

CDR3 in amino acids: CASSQGGTPNYGYTF. CDR3 nucleotides: TGTGCCAGCAGCCAAGGCGGGACGCCTAACTATGGCTACACCTTC. This chain links TRBV4-2 with TRBJ1-2, with D possibly matching TRBD1 (5 bases). V was cut by 1 base and J by 0 bases, with 9 bases left in between. CDR1 LGHNA and CDR2 YNFKEQ come from the germline V gene. This CDR3 is 15 amino acids long.

The V gene is TRBV9, the J gene TRBJ1-4; 11 positions match TRBD1. The CDR3 totals 16 residues. The V gene's germline CDR1 is SGDLS and CDR2 YYNGEE. Trimming removed 4 bases from V and 4 bases from J; junction bases left unmatched: 6. The DNA of the CDR3 is TGTGCCAGCAGCTCAGGACAGGGGGCTCTTAATGAAAAACTGTTTTTT. Its translation is CASSSGQGALNEKLFF.